Sequencing of this T cell receptor beta chain was carried out in a study of cytomegalovirus exposure and HLA in healthy donors. Notes on the study in general: Apparent HLA restriction characterized most CMV-associated TCR beta chains in a later analysis.

PCR used 60 Vbeta primers and 13 Jbeta primers. The authors' processing: In a later analysis, around 11 million of 75 million to 90 million unique beta chains occurred in at least two donors. Data came from immunoSEQ multiplex PCR; TCRdb stores just in-frame clones and leaves some out. The DNA was the basis for D and trimming; V, J and clone size are from that table. Seen here are 120,000 to 150,000 clones, 70% to 85% observed once, and the top ten hold 1.5% to 2.5%. Germline CDR1 SGHRS, CDR2 YFSETQ. Trimming took 2 bases from V and 4 from J; bases not matched to a gene: 3. This CDR3 is 15 amino acids long. This clone turned up a few times. Antigen specificity is unknown.

The chain links TRBV5-1 to TRBJ1-1; 12 positions match TRBD1. The sequence derives from a woman aged 40 to 55 in good health and CMV-seronegative. The sequenced sample consisted of PBMCs. In nucleotides, the CDR3 is TGCGCCAGCAGCTTTGCGGGACAGGGGGCCACTGAAGCTTTCTTT. This gives the protein CASSFAGQGATEAFF.